Below, 24 T cell receptor beta chains from the same sample are listed, as sequenced in a study of vaccination effects on CD4 cells after COVID-19. Method: immunoSEQ multiplex PCR; TCRdb's copy keeps in-frame clones and lacks some. The sample lists approximately 30,000 clones; approximately 77% were seen once. Antigens for these TCRs are unknown. Cultured cells yielded isolated CD4+ T cells after less than 11 days. It was between March and December 2020 that the person had a SARS-CoV-2 infection confirmed by PCR. All participants had two doses of either the BNT162b2 or mRNA-1273 vaccine. Specimen: CD4+ T cells from PBMCs cultured without peptide, collected after COVID-19 vaccination. The receptors stem from a human donor who had a prior SARS-CoV-2 infection.

The chain links TRBV5-5 to TRBJ1-1; D is perhaps TRBD1 (5 bases). This CDR3 has 13 residues. V was pared by 1 base and J by 7 bases, with 11 bases between. Germline V gene data show CDR1 as SGHKS and CDR2 as YYEKEE (reference sequence). Here the CDR3 reads CASSLSGLGEAFF. Written as DNA, the CDR3 is TGTGCCAGCAGCTTGTCAGGGTTGGGTGAAGCTTTCTTT.

V is TRBV5-6 and J is TRBJ2-7; a weak D match, TRBD1 (5 bases). The germline V gene encodes CDR1 SGHDT and CDR2 YYEEEE. V was shortened by 3 bases and J by 1 base, with 11 bases between the two germline ends. The CDR3 covers 14 residues. DNA for the CDR3: TGTGCCAGCAGCTATTACGACAGATCCTACGAGCAGTACTTC. This encodes CASSYYDRSYEQYF.

The chain joins TRBV5-1 to TRBJ1-4; D remains unclear. V lost 1 base, J lost 2 bases, and 21 bases lay in between. The CDR3 loop spans 19 amino acids. Germline loops: CDR1 SGHRS, CDR2 YFSETQ. In DNA form, the CDR3 reads TGCGCCAGCAGCTTGTCCCCCCGAAGCGGTTTCCCCACTAATGAAAAACTGTTTTTT. Translating it yields CASSLSPRSGFPTNEKLFF.

V is TRBV19 and J is TRBJ2-5; D may be TRBD2 (6 bases). The V gene's germline CDR1 is LNHDA and CDR2 SQIVND (reference sequence). V dropped 5 bases and J dropped 4 bases, with 14 bases sitting between them. This CDR3 is built from 14 residues. CDR3 sequence reads: CASSRLAGSETQYF. The CDR3 DNA sequence: TGTGCCAGTAGTCGCCTCGCGGGGTCAGAGACCCAGTACTTC.

This chain uses TRBV15 with TRBJ2-7; D is perhaps TRBD2 (6 bases). The CDR3 is made up of 14 amino acids. V was pared by 4 bases and J by 2 bases, with 12 bases between. CDR1 and CDR2 (germline): LNHNV, YYDKDF (reference sequence). In DNA form, the CDR3 reads TGTGCCACCAGCATTCGGCGGGGACCCTACGAGCAGTACTTC. This encodes CATSIRRGPYEQYF.

This chain uses TRBV7-2 with TRBJ2-3; tentative D call: TRBD2 (6 bases). Deletions cut 2 bases from V and 0 bases from J, with 15 bases between. The germline CDR1 and CDR2 sequences are SGHTA and FQGNSA. The CDR3 is 17 amino acids. This CDR3 reads CASSLRLLAVSTDTQYF. DNA of the CDR3: TGTGCCAGCAGCTTACGATTACTAGCAGTTAGCACAGATACGCAGTATTTT.

V is TRBV19 and J is TRBJ2-7; TRBD2 matches 9 bases. The CDR3 sequence is 13 residues long. Germline-derived CDR1 and CDR2 are LNHDA and SQIVND (reference sequence). With V trimmed by 3 bases and J by 4 bases, 1 base remained unmatched. The CDR3 DNA reads TGTGCCAGTAGTATGAGCGGGGGGTACGAGCAGTACTTC. Its translation: CASSMSGGYEQYF. Full variable domain (remainder filled in from reference TRBV19 and TRBJ2-7): DGGITQSPKYLFRKEGQNVTLSCEQNLNHDAMYWYRQDPGQGLRLIYYSQIVNDFQKGDIAEGYSVSREKKESFPLTVTSAQKNPTAFYLCASSMSGGYEQYFGPGTRLTVT.

This clone showed up just once. The chain carries TRBV30 and TRBJ2-7; 10 bases match TRBD1. Germline V gene data show CDR1 as GTSNPN and CDR2 as SVGIG (reference sequence). The CDR3 totals 15 residues. Losses at the gene ends were 3 bases for V and 4 bases for J; bases not matched to a gene: 9. The CDR3 DNA follows: TGTGCCTGGAGCCGCCCCGGGACAGGGGCGTACGAGCAGTACTTC. Protein: CAWSRPGTGAYEQYF.

V is TRBV7-8 and J is TRBJ1-5, with 7 bases matching TRBD1. V was clipped by 5 bases and J by 4 bases; unmatched bases: 2. This CDR3 is 13 amino acids long. Germline CDR1 reads SGHVS; CDR2 reads FQNEAQ. CDR3 sequence reads: CASSQQGNQPQHF. CDR3 nucleotide sequence: TGTGCCAGCAGCCAACAGGGGAATCAGCCCCAGCATTTT.

The V gene is TRBV7-8, the J gene TRBJ2-7, with 9 bases aligning to TRBD2. The V segment lost 2 bases and the J segment 3 bases; nucleotides outside the gene matches: 8. Germline CDR1 SGHVS, CDR2 FQNEAQ. This CDR3 is built from 16 residues. The CDR3 here is CASSLLGGSGSYEQYF. In nucleotides, the CDR3 is TGTGCCAGCAGCTTACTCGGGGGTAGCGGGAGCTACGAGCAGTACTTC.

This clone appeared once. The V and J genes are TRBV5-6 and TRBJ2-3, with 7 nucleotides matching TRBD2. The CDR3 runs 14 residues. V dropped 0 bases and J dropped 6; count of bases not matched to a gene: 4. Germline CDR1 is SGHDT and CDR2 is YYEEEE. CDR3: CASSLELAGDTQYF. CDR3 DNA sequence: TGTGCCAGCAGCTTGGAATTAGCGGGTGATACGCAGTATTTT. The full variable domain, its missing parts supplied by reference TRBV5-6 and TRBJ2-3, is DAGVTQSPTHLIKTRGQQVTLRCSPKSGHDTVSWYQQALGQGPQFIFQYYEEEERQRGNFPDRFSGHQFPNYSSELNVNALLLGDSALYLCASSLELAGDTQYFGPGTRLTVL.

This chain uses TRBV7-8 with TRBJ2-1; D is uncertain. Trimming took off 1 base at V and 4 bases at J, with 14 bases between the two ends. Germline lookup yields CDR1 SGHVS and CDR2 FQNEAQ. There are 16 residues in the CDR3. The CDR3 reads CASSLVTRLVYNEQFF. As DNA, the CDR3 is TGTGCCAGCAGCTTAGTCACAAGGCTCGTTTACAATGAGCAGTTCTTC.

V usage is TRBV28 and J usage is TRBJ1-4; TRBD1 agrees at 8 bases. Germline V gene sequence: CDR1 MDHEN, CDR2 SYDVKM. CDR3 length: 16 amino acids. The trim removed 6 bases at V and 7 bases at J, leaving 13 bases unmatched. The CDR3 coding sequence is TGTGCCAGCAGCCGTTTGGACAGGGTCTCGGGTGAAAAACTGTTTTTT. It encodes CASSRLDRVSGEKLFF.

This sequence joins TRBV20-1 and TRBJ2-7; D remains unclear. Trimming removed 6 bases at V and 2 bases at J, with 14 bases between. The CDR3 totals 13 residues. Germline CDR1 reads DFQATT; CDR2 reads SNEGSKA (reference sequence). CDR3 in DNA: TGCAGTGCGAGTAGGGCAGTAGCCTACGAGCAGTACTTC. It codes for CSASRAVAYEQYF.

As DNA, the CDR3 is TGTGCCAGCAGCCAAGTAGCCGCGGCAGACGTCGAGCAGTACTTC. Amino acid sequence: CASSQVAAADVEQYF. The chain uses TRBV3-1 (or the pseudogene TRBV3-2) and TRBJ2-7; D is unclear. CDR3 length equals 15 residues. Germline-derived CDR1 and CDR2 are LGHDT and YNNKEL (reference sequence). Trimming took off 1 base at V and 6 bases at J, with 16 bases between the two ends.

This chain uses TRBV5-4 with TRBJ2-3; 7 bases agree with TRBD1. CDR1 and CDR2 from the germline V gene are SGHNT and YYREEE (reference sequence). The V segment lost 2 bases and the J segment 0 bases; nucleotides outside the gene matches: 3. This CDR3 region has 15 residues. The CDR3 DNA reads TGTGCCAGCAGCTTAGGGACAGCGAGCACAGATACGCAGTATTTT. Amino acid sequence: CASSLGTASTDTQYF.

This sequence joins TRBV5-1 and TRBJ2-7; 9 nucleotides line up with TRBD1. Trimming removed 3 bases from V and 2 bases from J; junction bases left unmatched: 6. Germline-derived CDR1 and CDR2 are SGHRS and YFSETQ. The CDR3 is made up of 15 amino acids. The CDR3 loop reads CASSSGTGWAYEQYF. In DNA form, the CDR3 reads TGCGCCAGCAGCTCGGGGACAGGGTGGGCCTACGAGCAGTACTTC.

This clone was seen a handful of times. The chain recombines TRBV3-1 (or the pseudogene TRBV3-2) with TRBJ2-7; weak D call: TRBD1 (5 bases). Trimming removed 3 bases from V and 3 bases from J, with 9 bases in between. CDR1 is LGHDT, CDR2 YNNKEL, per germline (reference sequence). The CDR3 is 13 amino acids. The CDR3 sequence is CASSHTTGYEQYF. The CDR3, as DNA: TGTGCCAGCAGCCACACCACAGGCTACGAGCAGTACTTC.

Here the CDR3 DNA reads TGTGCCAGCAGGAGACTACGAGCCGGCACAGATACGCAGTATTTT. This codes for CASRRLRAGTDTQYF. The rearrangement joins TRBV27 to TRBJ2-3, with a weak D call TRBD2 (5 bases). Germline V gene sequence: CDR1 MNHEY, CDR2 SMNVEV (reference sequence). V dropped 6 bases and J dropped 1 base, with 14 bases sitting between them. The CDR3 totals 15 residues.

This clone was counted only a few times. The chain is built from TRBV6-5 and TRBJ1-6, with D unresolved. This CDR3 spans 15 amino acids. V was cut by 0 bases and J by 10 bases, with 13 bases left in between. Germline V lookup: CDR1 MNHEY, CDR2 SVGAGI. The CDR3 loop reads CASSYSGVRESPLHF. The CDR3 coding sequence is TGTGCCAGCAGTTACTCTGGGGTTCGGGAATCACCCCTCCACTTT.

The table lists this clone with a few counts. The chain carries TRBV6-1 and TRBJ2-1; 12 bases map to TRBD2. After removal of 2 bases from V and 6 bases from J, the junction contained 2 bases not matched to a gene. The CDR3 has 15 residues. CDR1 MNHNS and CDR2 SASEGT come from the germline V gene. The CDR3 is CASSELAGGPNEQFF. The CDR3 DNA reads TGTGCCAGCAGTGAACTAGCGGGGGGGCCCAATGAGCAGTTCTTC.

The chain carries TRBV7-2 and TRBJ1-1; D is uncertain. CDR3 length: 13 residues. V was pared by 2 bases and J by 2 bases, with 6 bases between. Per the germline V gene, CDR1 is SGHTA and CDR2 is FQGNSA. CDR3 residues: CASSLYGNTEAFF. CDR3 bases: TGTGCCAGCAGCTTATACGGAAACACTGAAGCTTTCTTT.

V and J are TRBV2 and TRBJ1-2; D is uncertain. V lost 10 bases to trimming and J lost 2 bases, with 17 bases between them. The CDR3 is 14 amino acids. Germline CDR1 reads SNHLY; CDR2 reads FYNNEI. The CDR3 DNA reads TGTGCCACCCAGGCATTCCGGGAGAACTATGGCTACACCTTC. It specifies CATQAFRENYGYTF.

The chain employs TRBV6-5 and TRBJ2-1; D could derive from TRBD1 or TRBD2 (5 bases each). The CDR3 loop spans 14 amino acids. V was trimmed by 8 bases and J by 2 bases, leaving 13 bases between them. Germline loops: CDR1 MNHEY, CDR2 SVGAGI. The CDR3 nucleotides are TGTGCCAGCCTCCGGGACGGAACCTACAATGAGCAGTTCTTC. This sequence encodes CASLRDGTYNEQFF.